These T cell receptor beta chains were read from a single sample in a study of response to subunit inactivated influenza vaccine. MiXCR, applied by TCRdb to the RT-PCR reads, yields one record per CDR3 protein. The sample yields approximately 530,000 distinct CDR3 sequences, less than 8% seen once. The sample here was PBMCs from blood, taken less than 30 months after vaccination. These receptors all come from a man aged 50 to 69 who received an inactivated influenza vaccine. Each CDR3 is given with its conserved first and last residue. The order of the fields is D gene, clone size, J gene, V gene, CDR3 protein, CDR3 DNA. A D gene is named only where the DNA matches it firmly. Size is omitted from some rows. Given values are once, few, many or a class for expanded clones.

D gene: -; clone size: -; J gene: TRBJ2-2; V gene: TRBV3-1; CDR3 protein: CASSHRGNRLTGELFF; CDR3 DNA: TGTGCCAGCAGCCATAGAGGGAACAGGCTGACCGGGGAGCTGTTTTTT
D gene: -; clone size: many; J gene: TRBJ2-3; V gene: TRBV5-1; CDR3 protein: CASSLILRDTDTQYF; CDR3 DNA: TGCGCCAGCAGCTTAATACTAAGGGACACAGATACGCAGTATTTT
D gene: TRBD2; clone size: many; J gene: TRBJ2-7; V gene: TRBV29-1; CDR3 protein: CSVVLLASGKYEQYF; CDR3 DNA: TGCAGCGTTGTCCTCTTGGCTAGCGGGAAATACGAGCAGTACTTC
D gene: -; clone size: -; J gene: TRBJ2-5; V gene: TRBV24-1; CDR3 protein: CATSDRAGPWPETQYF; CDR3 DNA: TGTGCCACCAGTGACCGCGCAGGACCCTGGCCAGAGACCCAGTACTTC
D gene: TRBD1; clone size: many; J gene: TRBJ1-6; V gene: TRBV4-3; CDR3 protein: CASSLGTGDNSPLHF; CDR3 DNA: TGCGCCAGCAGCCTCGGGACAGGGGACAATTCACCCCTCCACTTT
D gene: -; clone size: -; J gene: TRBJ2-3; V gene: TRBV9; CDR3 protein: CASSVDPSTQDTQYF; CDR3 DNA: TGTGCCAGCAGCGTAGATCCATCAACGCAGGATACGCAGTATTTT
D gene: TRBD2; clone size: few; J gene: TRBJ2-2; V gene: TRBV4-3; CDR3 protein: CASSQDYGRVAGELFF; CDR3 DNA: TGCGCCAGCAGCCAAGATTACGGGAGGGTTGCCGGGGAGCTGTTTTTT
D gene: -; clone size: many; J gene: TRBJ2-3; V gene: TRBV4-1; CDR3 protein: CASSQDQRMQYF; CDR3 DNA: TGCGCCAGCAGCCAAGACCAGAGAATGCAGTATTTT
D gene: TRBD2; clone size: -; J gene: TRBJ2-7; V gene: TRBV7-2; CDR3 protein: CASSPIAGSSYEQYF; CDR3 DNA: TGTGCCAGCAGCCCAATAGCGGGGAGCTCCTACGAGCAGTACTTC
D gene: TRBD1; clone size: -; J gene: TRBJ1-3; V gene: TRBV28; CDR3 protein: CASQSPGGTWGNTIYF; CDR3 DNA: TGTGCCAGTCAGAGTCCAGGGGGCACATGGGGAAACACCATATATTTT
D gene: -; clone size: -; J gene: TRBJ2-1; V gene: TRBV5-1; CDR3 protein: CASSLGQYSYNEQFF; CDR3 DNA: TGCGCCAGCAGCTTGGGGCAGTACTCCTACAATGAGCAGTTCTTC
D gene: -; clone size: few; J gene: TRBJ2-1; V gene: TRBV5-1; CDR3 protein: CASRWGEPYNKQFF; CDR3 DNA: TGCGCCAGCAGATGGGGGGAACCCTACAATAAGCAGTTCTTC
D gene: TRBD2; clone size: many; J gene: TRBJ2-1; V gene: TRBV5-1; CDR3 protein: CASSFQAGGSYNEQFF; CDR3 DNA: TGCGCCAGCAGCTTTCAGGCGGGAGGGTCCTACAATGAGCAGTTCTTC
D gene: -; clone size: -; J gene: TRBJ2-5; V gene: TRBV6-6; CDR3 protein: CASSSRSPPLTGQYF; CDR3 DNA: TGTGCCAGCAGTTCCCGGTCACCCCCCCTCACGGGTCAGTACTTC
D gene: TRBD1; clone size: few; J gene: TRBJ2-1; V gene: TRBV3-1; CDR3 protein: CASSQDTTGDYNEQFF; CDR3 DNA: TGTGCCAGCAGCCAAGATACTACAGGGGACTACAATGAGCAGTTCTTC
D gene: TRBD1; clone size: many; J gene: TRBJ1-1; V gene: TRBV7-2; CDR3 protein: CASSLGDRGSAFF; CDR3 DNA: TGTGCCAGCAGCTTAGGGGACAGGGGTTCAGCTTTCTTT
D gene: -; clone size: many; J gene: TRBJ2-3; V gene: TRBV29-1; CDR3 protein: CSVEEVFTDTQYF; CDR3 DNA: TGCAGCGTTGAAGAGGTGTTCACAGATACGCAGTATTTT
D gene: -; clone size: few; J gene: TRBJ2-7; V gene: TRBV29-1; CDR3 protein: CSVASESEQYF; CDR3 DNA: TGCAGCGTCGCCAGCGAGAGCGAGCAGTACTTC
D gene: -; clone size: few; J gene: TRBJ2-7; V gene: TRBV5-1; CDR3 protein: CASTPNGDEQYF; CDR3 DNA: TGCGCCAGCACCCCAAACGGGGACGAGCAGTACTTC
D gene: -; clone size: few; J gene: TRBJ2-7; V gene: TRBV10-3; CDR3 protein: CAAGTVSYEQYF; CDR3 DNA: TGTGCCGCCGGGACGGTGTCCTACGAGCAGTACTTC
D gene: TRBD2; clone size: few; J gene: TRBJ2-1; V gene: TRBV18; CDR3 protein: CASSPEAGVINEQFF; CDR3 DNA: TGTGCCAGCTCACCAGAAGCGGGAGTGATCAATGAGCAGTTCTTC
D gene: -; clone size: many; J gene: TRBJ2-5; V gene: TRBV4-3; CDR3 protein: CASSQGVGLQETQYF; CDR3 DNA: TGCGCCAGCAGCCAAGGGGTGGGACTCCAAGAGACCCAGTACTTC
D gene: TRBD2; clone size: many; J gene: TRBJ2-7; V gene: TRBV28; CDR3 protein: CATNPGLAEPRTYEQYF; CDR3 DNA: TGTGCCACCAACCCGGGACTAGCGGAGCCAAGAACCTACGAGCAGTACTTC
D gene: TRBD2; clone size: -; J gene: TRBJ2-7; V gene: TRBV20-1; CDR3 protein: CSLPGTSGHEQYF; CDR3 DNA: TGCAGTCTCCCGGGGACTAGCGGCCACGAGCAGTACTTC
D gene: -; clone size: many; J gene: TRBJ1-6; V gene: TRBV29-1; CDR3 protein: CSAKDGGFNSPLHF; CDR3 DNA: TGCAGCGCCAAGGATGGGGGCTTTAATTCACCCCTCCACTTT
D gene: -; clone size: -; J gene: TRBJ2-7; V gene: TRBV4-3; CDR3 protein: CASSLTARDSEQYF; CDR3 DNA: TGCGCCAGCAGCCTTACCGCAAGGGATTCCGAGCAGTACTTC
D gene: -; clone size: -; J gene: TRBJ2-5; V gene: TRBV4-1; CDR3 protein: CASSQAGTNDPKTQYF; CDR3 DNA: TGCGCCAGCAGCCAAGCCGGGACAAACGACCCCAAGACCCAGTACTTC
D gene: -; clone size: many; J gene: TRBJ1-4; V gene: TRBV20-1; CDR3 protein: CSARGAESNEKLFF; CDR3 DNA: TGCAGTGCTAGAGGGGCGGAATCTAATGAAAAACTGTTTTTT
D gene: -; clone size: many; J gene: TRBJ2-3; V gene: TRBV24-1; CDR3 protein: CAVQGFGTDTQYF; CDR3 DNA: TGTGCCGTACAGGGTTTCGGCACAGATACGCAGTATTTT
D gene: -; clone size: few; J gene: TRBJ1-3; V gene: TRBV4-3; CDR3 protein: CASSQVASFSGNTIYF; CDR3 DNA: TGCGCCAGCAGCCAAGTCGCCAGCTTCTCTGGAAACACCATATATTTT
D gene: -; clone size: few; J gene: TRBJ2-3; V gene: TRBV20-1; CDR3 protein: CSARAWPSTDTQYF; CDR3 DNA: TGCAGTGCTAGAGCCTGGCCCTCCACAGATACGCAGTATTTT
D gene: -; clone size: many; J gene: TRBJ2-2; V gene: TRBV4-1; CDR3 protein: CASSHGGFTGELFF; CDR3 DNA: TGCGCCAGCAGCCATGGGGGATTCACCGGGGAGCTGTTTTTT
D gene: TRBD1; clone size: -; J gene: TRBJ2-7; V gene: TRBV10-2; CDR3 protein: CASSIGAGTGEYEQYF; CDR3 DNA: TGCGCCAGCAGTATAGGAGCCGGGACAGGGGAATACGAGCAGTACTTC
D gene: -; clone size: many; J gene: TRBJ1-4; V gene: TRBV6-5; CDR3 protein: CASSYGPRGPKLFF; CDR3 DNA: TGTGCCAGCAGTTACGGGCCGCGGGGTCCAAAACTGTTTTTT
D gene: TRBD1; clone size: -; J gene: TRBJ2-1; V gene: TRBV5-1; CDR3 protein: CASSPPGTGVTNEQFF; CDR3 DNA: TGCGCCAGCAGTCCTCCCGGGACAGGGGTTACGAATGAGCAGTTCTTC
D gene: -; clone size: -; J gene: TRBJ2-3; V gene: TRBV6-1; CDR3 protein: CASSERPDTQYF; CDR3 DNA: TGTGCCAGCAGTGAACGCCCAGATACGCAGTATTTT
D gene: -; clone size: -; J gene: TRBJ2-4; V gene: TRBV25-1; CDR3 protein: CASSPGAKNIQYF; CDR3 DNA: TGTGCCAGCAGTCCGGGGGCCAAAAACATTCAGTACTTC
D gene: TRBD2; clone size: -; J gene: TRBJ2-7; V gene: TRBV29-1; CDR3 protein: CSVSSGMPYEQYF; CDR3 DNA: TGCAGCGTAAGTAGCGGGATGCCCTACGAGCAGTACTTC
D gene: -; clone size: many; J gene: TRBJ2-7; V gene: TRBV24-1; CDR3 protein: CATSDFGSDEQYF; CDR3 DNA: TGTGCCACCAGTGATTTCGGCAGCGACGAGCAGTACTTC
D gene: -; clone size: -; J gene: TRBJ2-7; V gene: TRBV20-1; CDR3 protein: CSASKSSYEQYF; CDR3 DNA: TGCAGTGCTAGTAAAAGCTCCTACGAGCAGTACTTC
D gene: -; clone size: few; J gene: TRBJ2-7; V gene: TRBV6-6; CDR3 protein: CASSQDIGEQYF; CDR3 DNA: TGTGCCAGCAGCCAAGACATTGGTGAGCAGTACTTC
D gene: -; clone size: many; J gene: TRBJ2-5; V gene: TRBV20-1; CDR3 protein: CSAGGPRQETQYF; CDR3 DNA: TGCAGTGCCGGGGGACCGCGACAAGAGACCCAGTACTTC